The 8 T cell receptor beta chains below all came from one sample that was sequenced in a study of cytomegalovirus exposure and HLA in healthy donors. The PCR ran on 60 Vbeta and 13 Jbeta primers. Data came from immunoSEQ multiplex PCR; TCRdb stores just in-frame clones and leaves some out. The table includes under 200,000 clones, around four fifths detected once. The specimen sequenced was PBMCs. These TCRs come from a male donor in good health and CMV-seropositive.

The genes are TRBV6-6 and TRBJ1-3; D is perhaps TRBD1 (6 bases). This CDR3 contains 14 residues. The germline V gene encodes CDR1 MNHNY and CDR2 SVGAGI (reference sequence). Trimming cost V 6 bases and J 0 bases, with 9 bases left between them. The CDR3 DNA reads as TGTGCCAGCAGGAGGGACATCTCTGGAAACACCATATATTTT. Its translation: CASRRDISGNTIYF.

This clone occurred a few times. The chain joins TRBV2 to TRBJ1-1; perhaps TRBD1 as D (5 bases). The CDR3 totals 13 residues. Germline CDR1 and CDR2: SNHLY and FYNNEI. Trimming stripped 1 base from V and 6 bases from J, with 9 bases between. The CDR3 sequence: CASSEGGDAEAFF. CDR3 nucleotides: TGTGCCAGCAGTGAAGGGGGGGACGCTGAAGCTTTCTTT.

The CDR3: CASSLGGTGSPLHF. The CDR3 coding sequence is TGTGCCAGCAGCCTTGGAGGGACAGGGTCACCCCTCCACTTT. The chain couples TRBV7-3 to TRBJ1-6; 9 nucleotides agree with TRBD1. Losses at the gene ends were 5 bases for V and 10 bases for J; bases not matched to a gene: 6. CDR3 length: 14 amino acids. CDR1 and CDR2 (germline): SGHTA, FQGTGA.

The chain recombines TRBV7-6 with TRBJ1-1; D is unclear. Trimming stripped 4 bases from V and 1 base from J, with 10 bases between. Germline V gene data show CDR1 as SGHVS and CDR2 as FNYEAQ. CDR3 size: 14 residues. The CDR3 nucleotides are TGTGCCAGCAGCTCCCTGGCCGCGAACACTGAAGCTTTCTTT. It encodes CASSSLAANTEAFF.

The rearrangement joins TRBV30 to TRBJ2-1; D might be TRBD1 (6 bases). This CDR3 is built from 15 residues. The ends were cut back, 4 bases at V and 4 bases at J, with 17 bases in the middle. From germline, CDR1 is GTSNPN and CDR2 SVGIG (reference sequence). CDR3 region: CAWTVGAGAYNEQFF. The CDR3 bases are TGTGCCTGGACCGTCGGGGCAGGGGCTTACAATGAGCAGTTCTTC.

This clone was observed once. J is TRBJ1-2 and V is TRBV2; 8 nucleotides agree with TRBD1. Germline V lookup: CDR1 SNHLY, CDR2 FYNNEI. V shed 6 bases and J 4 bases; nucleotides not matched to a gene: 7. The CDR3 is 14 amino acids. CDR3 sequence (DNA): TGTGCCAGCAGAGACAACAGGGGGGGCTATGGCTACACCTTC. Translated, it gives CASRDNRGGYGYTF.

This CDR3 reads CATSRDRDSGGPSTDTQYF. As DNA, the CDR3 is TGTGCCACCAGCAGAGATCGGGATAGCGGGGGCCCTAGCACAGATACGCAGTATTTT. J is TRBJ2-3 and V is TRBV15; 9 bases are a match to TRBD2. V dropped 0 bases and J dropped 0; count of bases not matched to a gene: 10. This CDR3 spans 19 amino acids. Germline V gene data show CDR1 as LNHNV and CDR2 as YYDKDF (reference sequence).

The chain recombines TRBV18 with TRBJ2-1, with D perhaps matching TRBD2 (6 bases). The CDR3 loop spans 14 amino acids. Per germline, CDR1 KGHSH and CDR2 LQKENI. V was cut by 2 bases and J by 6 bases, with 11 bases left in between. Here the CDR3 reads CASSPEDYGNEQFF. The CDR3 coding sequence is TGTGCCAGCTCACCAGAGGACTACGGCAATGAGCAGTTCTTC.